Shown below are 16 T cell receptor beta chains from a single sample sequenced in a study of OX40 agonist ivuxolimab in advanced cancers. The library was made by the immunoSEQ multiplex PCR assay. TCRdb limited this immuneACCESS table to in-frame rearrangements with V and J called. A share of clones is missing; checked studies link under half to unresolved V genes, and the rest is unexplained. The sample contains some 80,000 clones, around 94% of them found a single time. The biggest ten clones account for around 20% of the sample. The specimen was CD4+ or CD8+ T cells sorted from blood, collected in a trial of the OX40 agonist ivuxolimab. All receptors derive from an adult with an advanced solid tumor such as melanoma, head and neck, liver or kidney cancer.

This sequence joins TRBV18 and TRBJ2-3, with unresolved D. Looked up from germline, CDR1 is KGHSH and CDR2 is LQKENI. Trimming stripped 6 bases from V and 6 bases from J, with 7 bases between. The CDR3 is made up of 11 amino acids. CDR3 amino acids: CASSPVDTQYF. The CDR3, as DNA: TGTGCCAGCTCTCCCGTCGATACGCAGTATTTT.

The CDR3 nucleotides read TGTGCCAGCAGCGCCAGGGGGGCGAGGACTGAAGCTTTCTTT. It encodes CASSARGARTEAFF. The chain combines TRBV9 with TRBJ1-1; TRBD1 aligns across 7 bases. The V and J ends lost 3 bases and 5 bases, in that order; junction bases with no gene match: 7. Per germline, CDR1 SGDLS and CDR2 YYNGEE. This CDR3 is built from 14 residues. The full variable domain, rest sourced from reference TRBV9 and TRBJ1-1, is DSGVTQTPKHLITATGQRVTLRCSPRSGDLSVYWYQQSLDQGLQFLIQYYNGEERAKGNILERFSAQQFPDLHSELNLSSLELGDSALYFCASSARGARTEAFFGQGTRLTVV.

This chain uses TRBV7-2 with TRBJ2-7, with D uncertain. The V end was cut by 0 bases, the J end by 0 bases, with 12 bases between. The V gene's germline CDR1 is SGHTA and CDR2 FQGNSA. CDR3 length equals 16 residues. For the CDR3, the DNA is TGTGCCAGCAGCTTAGCTTTCTCGGGCGACTCCTACGAGCAGTACTTC. It yields the protein CASSLAFSGDSYEQYF.

V and J are TRBV7-9 and TRBJ1-1, with D perhaps TRBD1 (6 bases). From germline, CDR1 is SEHNR and CDR2 FQNEAQ (reference sequence). V lost 1 base to trimming and J lost 4 bases, with 10 bases between them. The CDR3 contains 14 residues. The CDR3 DNA sequence: TGTGCCAGCAGCTTAGTACAGGGTGCCACTGAAGCTTTCTTT. Translation: CASSLVQGATEAFF.

The gene calls are TRBV6-5 and TRBJ2-1, with a weak D call TRBD2 (6 bases). Germline V gene data show CDR1 as MNHEY and CDR2 as SVGAGI. This CDR3 has 13 residues. V was shortened by 8 bases and J by 2 bases, with 10 bases between the two germline ends. The chain's CDR3 is CASRGKPYNEQFF. In nucleotides, the CDR3 is TGTGCCAGCCGGGGGAAACCCTACAATGAGCAGTTCTTC.

CDR3 coding DNA: TGTGCCAGCAGTTTAGGCGGGGCCAACGTCCTGACTTTC. Protein sequence: CASSLGGANVLTF. The chain employs TRBV28 and TRBJ2-6; D ambiguous. Per the germline V gene, CDR1 is MDHEN and CDR2 is SYDVKM. The germline V and J ends were trimmed by 2 bases and 4 bases, with 3 bases remaining between them. The CDR3 covers 13 residues.

This clone came up once. The chain recombines TRBV10-3 with TRBJ2-2; a weak D match, TRBD2 (6 bases). Between the trimmed V and J ends, which lost 7 bases and 6 bases, there was a span of 18 bases. Looked up from germline, CDR1 is ENHRY and CDR2 is SYGVKD. This CDR3 has 15 amino acids. In nucleotides, the CDR3 is TGTGCCATCACCTCTGCGGAGGGCGGCGCCGGGGAGCTGTTTTTT. Translating it yields CAITSAEGGAGELFF.

In its sample, this clone was seen a few times. CDR3 region: CASRTEQGNQPQHF. The CDR3 nucleotides are TGTGCCAGTAGGACCGAGCAGGGAAATCAGCCCCAGCATTTT. V and J are TRBV19 and TRBJ1-5, with D perhaps TRBD1 (5 bases). Between the trimmed V and J ends, which lost 6 bases and 4 bases, there was a span of 13 bases. The CDR3 is made up of 14 amino acids. CDR1 LNHDA and CDR2 SQIVND come from the germline V gene (reference sequence).

CDR3 nucleotides: TGTGCCAGCAGCCAAGTTCAGACCTTCCCGGAAGAGCAGTACTTC. It translates to CASSQVQTFPEEQYF. The J gene is TRBJ2-7, the V gene TRBV14; no clear D. The germline gives CDR1 SGHDN, CDR2 FVKESK. CDR3 length: 15 amino acids. Trimming removed 1 base from V and 7 bases from J, with 17 bases in between.

This chain connects TRBV4-2 to TRBJ2-5; D is perhaps TRBD1 (6 bases). The last part of the DNA fits TRBJ2-7 better; the J call may be wrong. The CDR3 is 13 amino acids. Germline assignment: CDR1 LGHNA and CDR2 YNFKEQ. The DNA for the CDR3 is TGTGCCAGCAGCCACCCCGGACAGTACGAGCAGTACTTC. It translates to CASSHPGQYEQYF.

V is TRBV9 and J is TRBJ2-3; D gene unclear. CDR3 length: 16 residues. CDR1 and CDR2 (germline): SGDLS, YYNGEE. V was clipped by 6 bases and J by 3 bases, with 20 bases between them. The CDR3: CASTPQTPPATDTQYF. The CDR3 DNA reads as TGTGCCAGCACCCCCCAAACCCCCCCAGCAACAGATACGCAGTATTTT.

This clone occurred once. The CDR3 protein is CASSQGLGWTEAFF. Here the CDR3 DNA reads TGCGCCAGCAGCCAAGGGTTGGGGTGGACTGAAGCTTTCTTT. The genes are TRBV4-3 and TRBJ1-1; D unclear. Germline CDR1 and CDR2: LGHNA and YSLEER. This CDR3 contains 14 residues. The germline V and J ends were trimmed by 1 base and 5 bases, with 11 bases remaining between them.

The chain is built from TRBV11-2 and TRBJ1-5; the match to TRBD1 covers 7 bases. This CDR3 has 15 residues. The V gene end was trimmed by 1 base and the J gene end by 6 bases; junction bases not matched to a gene: 6. Germline assignment: CDR1 SGHAT and CDR2 FQNNGV. The CDR3 sequence is CASSLGQGGGQPQHF. The CDR3 nucleotides are TGTGCCAGCAGCTTAGGACAGGGCGGGGGTCAGCCCCAGCATTTT.

The rearrangement joins TRBV15 to TRBJ1-1; no clear D. The V gene lost 2 bases and the J gene lost 0 bases, with 7 bases spanning the gap. CDR3 length: 14 amino acids. Germline V gene data show CDR1 as LNHNV and CDR2 as YYDKDF (reference sequence). CDR3 residues: CATSRRRVNTEAFF. The CDR3 DNA reads TGTGCCACCAGCAGACGTCGGGTGAACACTGAAGCTTTCTTT. The full variable domain, completed using reference TRBV15 and TRBJ1-1, is DAMVIQNPRYQVTQFGKPVTLSCSQTLNHNVMYWYQQKSSQAPKLLFHYYDKDFNNEADTPDNFQSRRPNTSFCFLDIRSPGLGDTAMYLCATSRRRVNTEAFFGQGTRLTVV.

This sequence joins TRBV7-9 and TRBJ2-7, with 9 bases that match TRBD1. Germline V gene lookup returns CDR1 SEHNR and CDR2 FQNEAQ (reference sequence). After removal of 5 bases from V and 2 bases from J, the junction contained 4 bases not matched to a gene. The CDR3 spans 14 residues. CDR3 coding DNA: TGTGCCAGCAGCGGTGGGACAGGGCCCTACGAGCAGTACTTC. Its translation: CASSGGTGPYEQYF.

The V call is TRBV6-5, the J call TRBJ2-1; weak D call: TRBD2 (6 bases). This CDR3 has 15 amino acids. The V gene lost 5 bases and the J gene lost 4 bases, with 15 bases spanning the gap. Per germline, CDR1 MNHEY and CDR2 SVGAGI. The CDR3 loop is CASSMGGRGYNEQFF. In nucleotides, the CDR3 is TGTGCCAGCAGTATGGGGGGTCGAGGTTACAATGAGCAGTTCTTC.